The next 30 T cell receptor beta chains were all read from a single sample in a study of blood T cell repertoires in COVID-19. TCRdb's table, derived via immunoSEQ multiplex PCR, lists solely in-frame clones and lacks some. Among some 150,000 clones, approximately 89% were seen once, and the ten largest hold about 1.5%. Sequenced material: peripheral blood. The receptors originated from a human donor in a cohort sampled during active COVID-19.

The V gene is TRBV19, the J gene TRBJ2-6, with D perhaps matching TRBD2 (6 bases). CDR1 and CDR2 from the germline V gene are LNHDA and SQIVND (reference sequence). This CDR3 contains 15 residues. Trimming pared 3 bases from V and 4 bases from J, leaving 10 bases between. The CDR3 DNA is TGTGCCAGTAGTATCGGGGGAGCAGGGGCCAACGTCCTGACTTTC. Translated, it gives CASSIGGAGANVLTF.

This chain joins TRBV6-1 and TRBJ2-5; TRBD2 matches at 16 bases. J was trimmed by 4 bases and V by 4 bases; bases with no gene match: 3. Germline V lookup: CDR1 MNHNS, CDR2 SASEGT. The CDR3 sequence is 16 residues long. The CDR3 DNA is TGTGCCAGCAGTGCGGGGACTAGCGGGGGGGCAGAGACCCAGTACTTC. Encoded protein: CASSAGTSGGAETQYF.

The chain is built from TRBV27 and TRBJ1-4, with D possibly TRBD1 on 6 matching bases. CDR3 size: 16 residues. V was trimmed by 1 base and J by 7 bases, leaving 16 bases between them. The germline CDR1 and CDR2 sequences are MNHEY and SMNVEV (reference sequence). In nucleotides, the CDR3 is TGTGCCAGCAGTTTATTGGATGGGGCAGGGGTTGAAAAACTGTTTTTT. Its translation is CASSLLDGAGVEKLFF.

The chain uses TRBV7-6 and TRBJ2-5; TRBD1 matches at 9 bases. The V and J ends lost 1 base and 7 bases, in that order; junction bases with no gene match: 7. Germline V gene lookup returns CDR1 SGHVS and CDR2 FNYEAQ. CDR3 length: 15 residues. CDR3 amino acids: CASSLVGQGGVTQYF. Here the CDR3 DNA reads TGTGCCAGCAGCTTAGTGGGACAGGGTGGTGTGACCCAGTACTTC. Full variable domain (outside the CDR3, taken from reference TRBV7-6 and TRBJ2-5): GAGVSQSPRYKVTKRGQDVALRCDPISGHVSLYWYRQALGQGPEFLTYFNYEAQQDKSGLPNDRFSAERPEGSISTLTIQRTEQRDSAMYRCASSLVGQGGVTQYFGPGTRLLVL.

The CDR3: CASSVESPGLSVHGEQFF. CDR3 sequence (DNA): TGTGCCAGCAGCGTAGAGAGTCCAGGATTGTCGGTACACGGTGAGCAGTTCTTC. The chain uses TRBV9 and TRBJ2-1; unclear D gene. The V gene lost 0 bases and the J gene lost 9 bases, with 25 bases spanning the gap. This CDR3 has 18 amino acids. From germline, CDR1 is SGDLS and CDR2 YYNGEE.

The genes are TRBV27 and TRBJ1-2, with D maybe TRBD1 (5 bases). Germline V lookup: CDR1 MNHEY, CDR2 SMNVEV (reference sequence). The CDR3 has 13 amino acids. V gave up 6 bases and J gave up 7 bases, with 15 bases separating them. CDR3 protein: CASSAQGDAGYTF. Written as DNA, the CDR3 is TGTGCCAGCAGCGCCCAGGGTGACGCTGGCTACACCTTC.

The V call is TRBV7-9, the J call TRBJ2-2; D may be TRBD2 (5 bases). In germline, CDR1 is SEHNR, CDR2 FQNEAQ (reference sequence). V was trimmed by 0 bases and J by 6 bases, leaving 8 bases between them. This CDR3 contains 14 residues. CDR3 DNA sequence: TGTGCCAGCAGCTTAGCTGAGGGCGCCGGGGAGCTGTTTTTT. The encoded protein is CASSLAEGAGELFF.

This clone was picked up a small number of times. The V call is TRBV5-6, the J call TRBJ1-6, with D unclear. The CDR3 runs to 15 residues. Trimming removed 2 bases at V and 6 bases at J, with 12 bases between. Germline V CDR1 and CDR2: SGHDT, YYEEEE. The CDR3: CASSFISTFNSPLHF. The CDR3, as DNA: TGTGCCAGCAGCTTTATCTCCACATTTAATTCACCCCTCCACTTT.

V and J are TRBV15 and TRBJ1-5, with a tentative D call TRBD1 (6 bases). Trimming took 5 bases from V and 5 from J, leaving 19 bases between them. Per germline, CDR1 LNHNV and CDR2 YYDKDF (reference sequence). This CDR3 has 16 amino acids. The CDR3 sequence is CATSPRRGEGYQPQHF. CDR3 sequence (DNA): TGTGCCACCAGCCCCCGAAGGGGGGAGGGTTATCAGCCCCAGCATTTT.

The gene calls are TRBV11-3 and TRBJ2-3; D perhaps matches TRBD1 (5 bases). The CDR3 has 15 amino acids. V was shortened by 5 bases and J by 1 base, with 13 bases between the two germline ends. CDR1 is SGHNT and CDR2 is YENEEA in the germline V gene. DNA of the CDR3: TGTGCCAGCAGCCCCCAGGGAATCGGCACAGATACGCAGTATTTT. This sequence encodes CASSPQGIGTDTQYF. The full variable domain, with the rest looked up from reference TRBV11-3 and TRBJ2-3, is EAGVVQSPRYKIIEKKQPVAFWCNPISGHNTLYWYLQNLGQGPELLIRYENEEAVDDSQLPKDRFSAERLKGVDSTLKIQPAELGDSAVYLCASSPQGIGTDTQYFGPGTRLTVL.

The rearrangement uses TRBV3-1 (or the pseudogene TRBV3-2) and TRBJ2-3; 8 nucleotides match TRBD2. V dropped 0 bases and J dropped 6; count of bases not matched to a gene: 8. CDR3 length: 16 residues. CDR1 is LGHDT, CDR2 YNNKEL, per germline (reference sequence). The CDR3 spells CASSQDWVAGSDTQYF. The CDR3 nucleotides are TGTGCCAGCAGCCAAGACTGGGTAGCGGGGAGCGATACGCAGTATTTT.

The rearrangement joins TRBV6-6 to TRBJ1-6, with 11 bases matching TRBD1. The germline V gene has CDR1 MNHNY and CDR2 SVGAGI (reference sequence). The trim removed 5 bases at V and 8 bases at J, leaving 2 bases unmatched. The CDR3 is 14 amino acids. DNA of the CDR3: TGTGCCAGCAGTCGGACAGGGGGCGATTCACCCCTCCACTTT. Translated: CASSRTGGDSPLHF.

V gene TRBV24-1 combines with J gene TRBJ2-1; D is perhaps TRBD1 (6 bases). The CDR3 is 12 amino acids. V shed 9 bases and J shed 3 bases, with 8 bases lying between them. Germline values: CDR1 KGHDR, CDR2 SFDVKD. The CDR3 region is CATQDSYNEQFF. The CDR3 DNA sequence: TGTGCCACCCAGGACAGCTACAATGAGCAGTTCTTC.

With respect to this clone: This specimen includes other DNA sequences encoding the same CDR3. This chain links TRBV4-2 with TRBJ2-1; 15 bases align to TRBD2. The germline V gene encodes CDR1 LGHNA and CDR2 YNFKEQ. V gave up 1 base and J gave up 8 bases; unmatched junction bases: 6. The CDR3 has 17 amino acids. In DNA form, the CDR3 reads TGTGCCAGCAGCCAAGCGGGACTAGCGGGGGGTCCCGATGAGCAGTTCTTC. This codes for CASSQAGLAGGPDEQFF.

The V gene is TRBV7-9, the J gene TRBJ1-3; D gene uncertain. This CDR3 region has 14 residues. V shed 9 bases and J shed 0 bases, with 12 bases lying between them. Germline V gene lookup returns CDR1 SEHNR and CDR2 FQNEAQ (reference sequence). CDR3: CASLLDTSGNTIYF. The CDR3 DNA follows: TGTGCCAGTCTCTTAGACACCTCTGGAAACACCATATATTTT.

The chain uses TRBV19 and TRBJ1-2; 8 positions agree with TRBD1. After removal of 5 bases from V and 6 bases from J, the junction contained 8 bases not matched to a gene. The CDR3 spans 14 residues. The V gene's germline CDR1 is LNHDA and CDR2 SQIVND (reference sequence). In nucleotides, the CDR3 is TGTGCCAGTAGTCCGGGGACAGGTCATAATGGCTACACCTTC. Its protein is CASSPGTGHNGYTF. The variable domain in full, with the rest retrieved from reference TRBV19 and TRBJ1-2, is DGGITQSPKYLFRKEGQNVTLSCEQNLNHDAMYWYRQDPGQGLRLIYYSQIVNDFQKGDIAEGYSVSREKKESFPLTVTSAQKNPTAFYLCASSPGTGHNGYTFGSGTRLTVV.

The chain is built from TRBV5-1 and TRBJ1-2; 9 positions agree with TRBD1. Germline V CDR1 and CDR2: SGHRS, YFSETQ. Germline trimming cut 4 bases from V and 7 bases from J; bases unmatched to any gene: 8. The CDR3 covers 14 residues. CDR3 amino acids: CASSKDRGEGGYTF. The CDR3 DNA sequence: TGCGCCAGCAGCAAGGACAGGGGAGAAGGTGGCTACACCTTC.

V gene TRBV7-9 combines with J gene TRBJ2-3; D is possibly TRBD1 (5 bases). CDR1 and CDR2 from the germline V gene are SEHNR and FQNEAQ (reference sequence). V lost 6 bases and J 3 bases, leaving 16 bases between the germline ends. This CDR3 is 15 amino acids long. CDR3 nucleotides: TGTGCCAGCAGTCCCTCTCAGGGATGGACAGATACGCAGTATTTT. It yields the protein CASSPSQGWTDTQYF.

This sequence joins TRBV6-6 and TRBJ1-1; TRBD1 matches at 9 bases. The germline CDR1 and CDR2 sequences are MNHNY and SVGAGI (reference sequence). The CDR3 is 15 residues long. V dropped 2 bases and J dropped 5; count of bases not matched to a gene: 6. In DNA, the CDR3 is TGTGCCAGCAGTTACGCCGGGACAGGGTTGACTGAAGCTTTCTTT. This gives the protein CASSYAGTGLTEAFF.

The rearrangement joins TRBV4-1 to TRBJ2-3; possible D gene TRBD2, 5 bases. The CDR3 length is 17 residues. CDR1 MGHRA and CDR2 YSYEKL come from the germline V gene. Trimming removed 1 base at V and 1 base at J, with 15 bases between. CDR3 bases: TGCGCCAGCAGCCAAGCCCCCTTATTCGGGGGCACAGATACGCAGTATTTT. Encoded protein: CASSQAPLFGGTDTQYF.

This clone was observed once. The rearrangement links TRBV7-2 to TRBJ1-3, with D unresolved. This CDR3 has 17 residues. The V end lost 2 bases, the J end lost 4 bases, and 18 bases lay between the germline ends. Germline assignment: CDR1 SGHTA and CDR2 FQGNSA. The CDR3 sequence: CASSLRPSSAWGNTIYF. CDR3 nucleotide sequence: TGTGCCAGCAGCTTACGTCCCTCTAGCGCATGGGGAAACACCATATATTTT. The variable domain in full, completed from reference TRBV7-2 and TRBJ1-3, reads GAGVSQSPSNKVTEKGKDVELRCDPISGHTALYWYRQSLGQGLEFLIYFQGNSAPDKSGLPSDRFSAERTGGSVSTLTIQRTQQEDSAVYLCASSLRPSSAWGNTIYFGEGSWLTVV.

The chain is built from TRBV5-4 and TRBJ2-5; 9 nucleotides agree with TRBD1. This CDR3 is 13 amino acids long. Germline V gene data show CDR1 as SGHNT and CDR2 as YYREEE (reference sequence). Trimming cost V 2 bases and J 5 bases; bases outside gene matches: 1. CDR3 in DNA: TGTGCCAGCAGCTTACAGGGGGCTGAGACCCAGTACTTC. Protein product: CASSLQGAETQYF.

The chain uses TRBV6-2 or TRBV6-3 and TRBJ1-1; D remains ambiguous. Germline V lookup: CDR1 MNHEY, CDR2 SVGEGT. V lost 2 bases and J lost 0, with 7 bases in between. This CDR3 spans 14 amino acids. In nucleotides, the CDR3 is TGTGCCAGCAGTTACCGGGAAATGAACACTGAAGCTTTCTTT. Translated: CASSYREMNTEAFF.

The CDR3 DNA sequence: TGTGCCAGCAGGACAGGGTCCTGGGATACGCAGTATTTT. Its protein is CASRTGSWDTQYF. This chain joins TRBV6-5 and TRBJ2-3; 7 bases are shared with TRBD1. Trimming at V came to 6 bases and at J to 6 bases, leaving 6 bases not matched to a gene. This CDR3 is built from 13 residues. The V gene's germline CDR1 is MNHEY and CDR2 SVGAGI.

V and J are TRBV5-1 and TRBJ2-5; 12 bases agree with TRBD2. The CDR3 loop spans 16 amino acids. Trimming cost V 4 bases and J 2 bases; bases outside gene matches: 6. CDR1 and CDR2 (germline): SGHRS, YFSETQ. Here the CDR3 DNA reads TGCGCCAGCAGCCCCGGACTAGCGGGGAGGCAAGAGACCCAGTACTTC. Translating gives CASSPGLAGRQETQYF.

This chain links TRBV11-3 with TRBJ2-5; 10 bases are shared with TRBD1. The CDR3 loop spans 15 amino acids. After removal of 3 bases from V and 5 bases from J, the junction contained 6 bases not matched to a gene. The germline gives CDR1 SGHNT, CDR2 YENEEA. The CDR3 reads CASSFGTGVLETQYF. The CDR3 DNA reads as TGTGCCAGCAGCTTCGGGACAGGGGTACTGGAGACCCAGTACTTC.

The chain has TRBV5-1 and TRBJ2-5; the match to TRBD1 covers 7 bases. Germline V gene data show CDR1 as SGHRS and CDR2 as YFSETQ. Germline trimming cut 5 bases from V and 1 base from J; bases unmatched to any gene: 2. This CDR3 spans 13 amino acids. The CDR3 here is CASSTGAQETQYF. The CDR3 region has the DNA TGCGCCAGCAGTACAGGGGCCCAAGAGACCCAGTACTTC.

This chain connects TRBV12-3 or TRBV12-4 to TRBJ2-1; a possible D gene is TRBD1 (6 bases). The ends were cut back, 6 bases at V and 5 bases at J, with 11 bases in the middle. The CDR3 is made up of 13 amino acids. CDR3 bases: TGTGCCAGCAGGGACAGCCCCGACAATGAGCAGTTCTTC. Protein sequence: CASRDSPDNEQFF.

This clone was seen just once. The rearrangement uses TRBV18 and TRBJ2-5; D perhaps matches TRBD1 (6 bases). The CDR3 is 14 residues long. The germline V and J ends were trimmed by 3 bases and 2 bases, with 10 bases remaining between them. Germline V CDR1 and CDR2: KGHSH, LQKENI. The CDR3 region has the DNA TGTGCCAGCTCACCCTACAGGGTACAAGAGACCCAGTACTTC. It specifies CASSPYRVQETQYF.

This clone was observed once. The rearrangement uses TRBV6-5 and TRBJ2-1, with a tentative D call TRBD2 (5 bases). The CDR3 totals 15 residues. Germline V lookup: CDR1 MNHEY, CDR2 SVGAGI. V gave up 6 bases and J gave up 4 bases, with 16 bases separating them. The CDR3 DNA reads TGTGCCAGCAGCCGCGAGGGTAACGTGTACAATGAGCAGTTCTTC. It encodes CASSREGNVYNEQFF.